One and the same sample provided the 5 T cell receptor beta chains below, sequenced in a study of shared clonotypes between healthy human individuals (dated by TCRdb to about 2020). The library was obtained by the immunoSEQ multiplex PCR assay. TCRdb holds this immuneACCESS table with in-frame rearrangements only. Some clones are missing; in checked studies, unresolved V genes explain under half, and the rest has no known cause. In this sample the table shows about 990,000 clones, approximately 78% of which occur a single time. Roughly 0.57% of the sample goes to the ten largest clones. The source material was memory CD4+ T cells from PBMCs. The cell subset or site label for this specimen denotes: CD45RA-negative fraction. These receptors all come from a man between 18 and 29 years old in good health. Some clones in this sample may be carry-over from other donors' samples.

The chain links TRBV5-1 to TRBJ2-1, with D unresolved. This CDR3 is built from 15 residues. The ends were cut back, 3 bases at V and 8 bases at J, with 18 bases in the middle. The germline V gene has CDR1 SGHRS and CDR2 YFSETQ. DNA of the CDR3: TGCGCCAGCAGCTCCCAAGGTTGGAACATGGATGAGCAGTTCTTC. Translation: CASSSQGWNMDEQFF.

The chain recombines TRBV28 with TRBJ1-4; weak D call: TRBD1 (5 bases). The CDR3 extends over 14 amino acids. Trimming left V 8 bases short and J 5 bases short, with 15 bases between. CDR1 and CDR2 (germline): MDHEN, SYDVKM. The CDR3, as DNA: TGTGCCAGCCACTCCGGGGGGTCGAATGAAAAACTGTTTTTT. This gives the protein CASHSGGSNEKLFF. Variable domain in full (rest from reference TRBV28 and TRBJ1-4): DVKVTQSSRYLVKRTGEKVFLECVQDMDHENMFWYRQDPGLGLRLIYFSYDVKMKEKGDIPEGYSVSREKKERFSLILESASTNQTSMYLCASHSGGSNEKLFFGSGTQLSVL.

The chain employs TRBV27 and TRBJ1-1; the D gene is possibly TRBD1 (6 bases). The CDR3 has 15 amino acids. Trimming took off 4 bases at V and 5 bases at J, with 17 bases between the two ends. Germline CDR1 reads MNHEY; CDR2 reads SMNVEV (reference sequence). The CDR3 protein is CASSSAGGAGTEAFF. DNA of the CDR3: TGTGCCAGCAGTTCAGCTGGGGGGGCGGGTACTGAAGCTTTCTTT.

This sequence joins TRBV10-3 and TRBJ1-1; the D is unclear. The CDR3 has 12 residues. The V gene's germline CDR1 is ENHRY and CDR2 SYGVKD. Trimming took off 5 bases at V and 7 bases at J, with 11 bases between the two ends. CDR3 DNA sequence: TGTGCCATCAGTCCTGAGCGGTATGAAGCTTTCTTT. Amino acid sequence: CAISPERYEAFF.

V usage is TRBV6-1 and J usage is TRBJ2-6, with D possibly matching TRBD2 (5 bases). Germline CDR1 reads MNHNS; CDR2 reads SASEGT. Trimming took off 11 bases at V and 12 bases at J, with 14 bases between the two ends. CDR3 length: 11 residues. The CDR3 is CAGGRVGVLTF. The CDR3 bases are TGTGCCGGAGGCCGGGTCGGCGTCCTGACTTTC.